Here is one T cell receptor beta chain with its context. The entry originates in a study of blood T cell repertoires in COVID-19. Study overall: Acute and convalescent COVID-19 specimens originated in the United States, Italy and Spain. PBMCs, B-cell-depleted T cells, or T cells provided the cDNA or gDNA that made up the material.

In the authors' workflow: For nucleated cells, counts were estimated from reference gene primer amplification. Sequenced by immunoSEQ multiplex PCR; TCRdb stores in-frame clones only, minus some. For V, J and clone size, that table is used; D and trimming come from the DNA. The table shows 160,000 or so clones, with 78% occurring only once. Trimming at V came to 5 bases and at J to 0 bases, leaving 13 bases not matched to a gene. Germline assignment: CDR1 LNHDA and CDR2 SQIVND (reference sequence). CDR3 length equals 18 residues. This chain links TRBV19 with TRBJ1-3; 7 bases map to TRBD1. The sample comprised peripheral blood. This clonotype originated in a woman aged 80 or over with acute or convalescent COVID-19. The CDR3 reads CASSAPGQLYFSGNTIYF. Written as DNA, the CDR3 is TGTGCCAGTAGTGCCCCGGGACAGCTATATTTCTCTGGAAACACCATATATTTT.